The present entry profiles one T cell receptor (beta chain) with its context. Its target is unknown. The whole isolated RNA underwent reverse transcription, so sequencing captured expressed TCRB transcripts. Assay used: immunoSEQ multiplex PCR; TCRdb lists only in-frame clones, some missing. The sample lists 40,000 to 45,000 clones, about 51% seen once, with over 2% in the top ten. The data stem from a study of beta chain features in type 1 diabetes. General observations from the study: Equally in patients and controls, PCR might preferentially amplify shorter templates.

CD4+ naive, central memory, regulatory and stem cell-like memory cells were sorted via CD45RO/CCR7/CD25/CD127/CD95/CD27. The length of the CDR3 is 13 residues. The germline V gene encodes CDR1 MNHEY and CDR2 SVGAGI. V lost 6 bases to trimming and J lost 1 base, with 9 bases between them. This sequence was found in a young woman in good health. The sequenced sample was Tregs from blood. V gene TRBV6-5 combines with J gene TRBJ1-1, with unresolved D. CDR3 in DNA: TGTGCCAGCAGACGCACCAGGAACACTGAAGCTTTCTTT. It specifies CASRRTRNTEAFF.